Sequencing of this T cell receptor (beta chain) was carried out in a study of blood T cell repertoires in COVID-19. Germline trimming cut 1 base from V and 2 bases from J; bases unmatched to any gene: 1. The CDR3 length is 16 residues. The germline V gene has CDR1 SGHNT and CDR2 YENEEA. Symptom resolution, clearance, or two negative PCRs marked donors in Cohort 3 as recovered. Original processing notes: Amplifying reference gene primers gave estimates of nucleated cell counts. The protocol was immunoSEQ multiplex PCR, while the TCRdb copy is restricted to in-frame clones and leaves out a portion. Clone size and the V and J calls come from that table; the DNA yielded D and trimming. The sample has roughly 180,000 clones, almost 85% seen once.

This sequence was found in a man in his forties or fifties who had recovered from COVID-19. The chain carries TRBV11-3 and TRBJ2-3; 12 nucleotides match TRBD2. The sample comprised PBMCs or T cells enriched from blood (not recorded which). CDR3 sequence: CASSLGTSGATDTQYF. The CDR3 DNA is TGTGCCAGCAGCTTAGGGACTAGCGGGGCCACAGATACGCAGTATTTT.